This TCR beta chain was recovered during a study of cytomegalovirus exposure and HLA in healthy donors. The germline gives CDR1 SEHNR, CDR2 FQNEAQ (reference sequence). V was pared by 3 bases and J by 9 bases, with 6 bases between. The CDR3 runs 11 residues. Study-level points and caveats: There were approximately 150 TCR beta chains listed as cytomegalovirus-associated.

Comment on this clone: Its antigen is not known.

Sequencing was performed with immunoSEQ multiplex PCR; in TCRdb, only in-frame clones are kept and a portion is missing. Of 150,000 to 200,000 clones in the sample, around 92% were seen once. This chain connects TRBV7-9 to TRBJ2-1; D is uncertain. The sequence was collected from a man aged 18 to 35 in good health and CMV-seropositive. The sequenced material came from PBMCs. The CDR3 reads CASSLSPEQFF. In nucleotides, the CDR3 is TGTGCCAGCAGCTTGTCTCCTGAGCAGTTCTTC.